This TCR beta chain emerged from a study of immune evolution from preneoplasia to lung adenocarcinoma. Each case's diagnosis was confirmed by two pathologists on H&E. Nucleic acids came from premalignant or tumor cells enriched by macro-dissection. The repertoire was sequenced with immunoSEQ multiplex PCR; TCRdb's copy has only in-frame clones and lacks some. The repertoire holds roughly 38,000 clones, with roughly 74% as singletons. Germline CDR1 reads MDHEN; CDR2 reads SYDVKM. This CDR3 spans 19 amino acids. V lost 2 bases and J lost 5; bases outside the gene matches: 10. This clone was found once. The antigen remains undetermined. Broader study findings: Top clone share appeared to fall from AAH through AIS, MIA, adenocarcinoma.

The sequence was obtained from a person between 55 and 70 years old with lung adenocarcinoma. Sequenced input: FFPE invasive lung adenocarcinoma tissue. The chain has TRBV28 and TRBJ2-2; 14 nucleotides match TRBD2. The CDR3 sequence is CASSLSPGTSGSRTGELFF. The CDR3 DNA sequence: TGTGCCAGCAGTTTAAGCCCGGGGACTAGCGGGAGTAGGACCGGGGAGCTGTTTTTT.